The 30 T cell receptor beta chains listed next were all sequenced from one sample in a study of T cell responses to AZD1222 COVID-19 vaccine. Generated by immunoSEQ multiplex PCR, the TCRdb table keeps only in-frame clones and is missing some. The sample records approximately 150,000 clones, about 90% being singletons. Sequencing was performed on peripheral blood, taken 28 days after the second AZD1222 dose. Receptor source: an adult who received the AZD1222 COVID-19 vaccine.

This clone came up once. The chain carries TRBV11-2 and TRBJ2-7, with D maybe TRBD1 (6 bases). Germline V gene sequence: CDR1 SGHAT, CDR2 FQNNGV. The CDR3 loop spans 13 amino acids. The germline V and J ends were trimmed by 4 bases and 3 bases, with 10 bases remaining between them. The CDR3 DNA sequence: TGTGCCAGCAGCTGGGGGCAGAGCTACGAGCAGTACTTC. It codes for CASSWGQSYEQYF.

This clone appeared once. The gene calls are TRBV14 and TRBJ2-2; TRBD2 is a possible D gene (5 bases). The CDR3 contains 14 residues. The germline V gene has CDR1 SGHDN and CDR2 FVKESK. Trimming removed 1 base at V and 5 bases at J, with 8 bases between. This chain's CDR3 is CASSQVSGTGELFF. The CDR3 DNA is TGTGCCAGCAGCCAAGTATCGGGGACCGGGGAGCTGTTTTTT.

The chain uses TRBV2 and TRBJ1-5, with D uncertain. Germline values: CDR1 SNHLY, CDR2 FYNNEI. Trimming left V 4 bases short and J 6 bases short, with 10 bases between. CDR3 size: 13 residues. Written as DNA, the CDR3 is TGTGCCAGCAGTGCCCCGAATCTTCAGCCCCAGCATTTT. Translation: CASSAPNLQPQHF.

J is TRBJ2-7 and V is TRBV7-3; 7 positions match TRBD2. Germline assignment: CDR1 SGHTA and CDR2 FQGTGA. The CDR3 length is 15 residues. The J segment lost 5 bases and the V segment lost 1 base, leaving 8 bases of the junction unmatched. CDR3 in amino acids: CASSLSAGALNEQYF. CDR3 nucleotide sequence: TGTGCCAGCAGCTTAAGCGCGGGAGCGCTGAACGAGCAGTACTTC.

This chain links TRBV7-2 with TRBJ2-7, with 7 bases fitting TRBD1. Germline V gene data show CDR1 as SGHTA and CDR2 as FQGNSA. This CDR3 is 16 amino acids long. Trimming at V came to 2 bases and at J to 2 bases, leaving 9 bases not matched to a gene. The CDR3 loop reads CASSLLRTGLPYEQYF. The CDR3 DNA is TGTGCCAGCAGCTTACTTCGGACAGGACTGCCCTACGAGCAGTACTTC.

The chain recombines TRBV27 with TRBJ1-5; 7 positions agree with TRBD1. Trimming at V came to 0 bases and at J to 0 bases, leaving 11 bases not matched to a gene. Germline CDR1 is MNHEY and CDR2 is SMNVEV (reference sequence). The CDR3 contains 19 residues. This chain's CDR3 is CASSLSSETQGLSNQPQHF. CDR3 DNA: TGTGCCAGCAGTTTATCATCAGAAACACAGGGGCTTAGCAATCAGCCCCAGCATTTT.

This clone was recorded once. This chain uses TRBV28 with TRBJ1-4; possibly TRBD1 for D (6 bases). Trimming removed 1 base at V and 7 bases at J, with 10 bases between. The CDR3 has 14 amino acids. The germline CDR1 and CDR2 sequences are MDHEN and SYDVKM. DNA for the CDR3: TGTGCCAGCAGTTTATTGGGAGGGGGTGAAAAACTGTTTTTT. Residues: CASSLLGGGEKLFF.

The chain has TRBV5-1 and TRBJ1-6, with TRBD1 as a possible D gene (6 bases). The CDR3 length is 16 residues. Trimming stripped 3 bases from V and 0 bases from J, with 10 bases between. The germline V gene encodes CDR1 SGHRS and CDR2 YFSETQ. This CDR3 is CASSSQGSSYNSPLHF. For the CDR3, the DNA is TGCGCCAGCAGCTCACAGGGTAGCTCCTATAATTCACCCCTCCACTTT.

The chain uses TRBV30 and TRBJ2-5; D unresolved. CDR3 length: 15 residues. Germline V gene data show CDR1 as GTSNPN and CDR2 as SVGIG (reference sequence). Trimming pared 0 bases from V and 7 bases from J, leaving 18 bases between. The CDR3 here is CAWSVAGSTLGTQYF. In DNA form, the CDR3 reads TGTGCCTGGAGTGTAGCTGGGTCCACCCTCGGGACCCAGTACTTC.

The J gene is TRBJ2-5, the V gene TRBV4-2, with TRBD2 matching 9 bases. Germline V gene lookup returns CDR1 LGHNA and CDR2 YNFKEQ. Trimming took 0 bases from V and 1 from J; bases not matched to a gene: 0. The CDR3 is 15 amino acids. The DNA of the CDR3 is TGTGCCAGCAGCCAAGAGCGGGGGGGCCAAGAGACCCAGTACTTC. Amino acid sequence: CASSQERGGQETQYF.

This clone has only one observation. This sequence joins TRBV10-3 and TRBJ2-7; 13 bases match TRBD2. V trimming: 6 bases; J trimming: 3 bases; junction bases outside the gene matches: 8. The CDR3 consists of 16 residues. The V gene's germline CDR1 is ENHRY and CDR2 SYGVKD. CDR3 loop: CAISARTSGSIYEQYF. CDR3 DNA sequence: TGTGCCATCAGCGCTCGGACTAGCGGGAGTATCTACGAGCAGTACTTC.

The chain carries TRBV27 and TRBJ1-2; 7 bases fit TRBD1. CDR1 is MNHEY and CDR2 is SMNVEV in the germline V gene (reference sequence). The CDR3 has 18 residues. Trimming at V came to 3 bases and at J to 0 bases, leaving 13 bases not matched to a gene. The CDR3 here is CASSFHPRGGEANYGYTF. CDR3 DNA: TGTGCCAGCAGTTTTCACCCCAGGGGGGGGGAGGCTAACTATGGCTACACCTTC.

The chain combines TRBV11-2 with TRBJ1-5; 11 nucleotides line up with TRBD1. J was trimmed by 6 bases and V by 1 base; bases with no gene match: 8. Germline assignment: CDR1 SGHAT and CDR2 FQNNGV. The CDR3 is 17 amino acids. The CDR3 DNA sequence: TGTGCCAGCAGCTTAGGTGTAAGGACAGGGGGCCTTCAGCCCCAGCATTTT. Translating gives CASSLGVRTGGLQPQHF.

The chain couples TRBV28 to TRBJ1-1; D is undetermined. The CDR3 has 12 amino acids. In germline, CDR1 is MDHEN, CDR2 SYDVKM. Trimming left V 1 base short and J 2 bases short, with 2 bases between. The DNA of the CDR3 is TGTGCCAGCAGTTTATCTAACACTGAAGCTTTCTTT. This gives the protein CASSLSNTEAFF.

The gene calls are TRBV7-9 and TRBJ2-1; 7 bases align to TRBD2. With 5 bases clipped from V and 7 bases from J, the junction kept 17 bases outside the gene matches. This CDR3 has 17 residues. From germline, CDR1 is SEHNR and CDR2 FQNEAQ (reference sequence). CDR3 nucleotides: TGTGCCAGCAGCCAAGGGCCCGCGGGACTAACACCGAATGAGCAGTTCTTC. The encoded protein is CASSQGPAGLTPNEQFF.

This clone has just one count. At the DNA level, this CDR3 is encoded by other sequences in the same sample as well. This chain uses TRBV24-1 with TRBJ1-3, with D hard to call. The CDR3 spans 14 residues. Germline lookup yields CDR1 KGHDR and CDR2 SFDVKD. Trimming shortened V by 2 bases and J by 0 bases, and 4 bases separated the two germline ends. CDR3 in amino acids: CATSDSGSGNTIYF. The CDR3 DNA reads as TGTGCCACCAGTGATTCGGGCTCTGGAAACACCATATATTTT.

This clone has only one observation. The V and J genes are TRBV7-2 and TRBJ1-3, with 8 bases identical to TRBD1. This CDR3 spans 17 amino acids. Germline CDR1 is SGHTA and CDR2 is FQGNSA. Trimming at V came to 4 bases and at J to 3 bases, leaving 11 bases not matched to a gene. CDR3 protein: CASSSETSGTGGNTIYF. For the CDR3, the DNA is TGTGCCAGCAGCTCTGAAACCTCCGGGACAGGTGGAAACACCATATATTTT.

J is TRBJ2-7 and V is TRBV4-1; D is ambiguous. Trimming took 3 bases from V and 0 from J, leaving 12 bases between them. Per germline, CDR1 MGHRA and CDR2 YSYEKL. This CDR3 comprises 15 residues. For the CDR3, the DNA is TGCGCCAGCAGCCAGATATTGGACGGCTCCTACGAGCAGTACTTC. Encoded protein: CASSQILDGSYEQYF.

CDR3 sequence reads: CASSRQPTVPGELFF. As DNA, the CDR3 is TGTGCCAGCAGCCGACAACCGACAGTTCCCGGGGAGCTGTTTTTT. This sequence joins TRBV5-8 and TRBJ2-2; D is perhaps TRBD1 (5 bases). The CDR3 covers 15 residues. The germline V gene encodes CDR1 SGHTS and CDR2 YDEGEE. Trimming removed 4 bases from V and 6 bases from J, with 16 bases in between. Using reference TRBV5-8 and TRBJ2-2 for the parts outside the CDR3, the full variable domain is EAGVTQSPTHLIKTRGQQATLRCSPISGHTSVYWYQQALGLGLQFLLWYDEGEERNRGNFPPRFSGRQFPNYSSELNVNALELEDSALYLCASSRQPTVPGELFFGEGSRLTVL.

The genes are TRBV7-9 and TRBJ1-4, with D tentatively TRBD1 (6 bases). The germline V gene has CDR1 SEHNR and CDR2 FQNEAQ (reference sequence). CDR3 size: 16 residues. V was shortened by 4 bases and J by 6 bases, with 18 bases between the two germline ends. The CDR3 DNA follows: TGTGCCAGCAGCTCCAACCTCTGGGGGGCGGATGAAAAACTGTTTTTT. It encodes CASSSNLWGADEKLFF.

CDR3 coding DNA: TGCGCCAGCAGCTTGGCGGCCCGTGTTGACTCACCCCTCCACTTT. It specifies CASSLAARVDSPLHF. The chain has TRBV5-1 and TRBJ1-6; D is ambiguous. This CDR3 is 15 amino acids long. V lost 0 bases and J 10 bases, leaving 14 bases between the germline ends. Germline CDR1 reads SGHRS; CDR2 reads YFSETQ.

This sequence joins TRBV12-3 or TRBV12-4 and TRBJ1-5; 7 bases are a match to TRBD1. Trimming at V came to 7 bases and at J to 7 bases, leaving 7 bases not matched to a gene. This CDR3 contains 13 residues. The DNA for the CDR3 is TGTGCCAGCACCCAGGGGGTTGGACAGCCCCAGCATTTT. Translation: CASTQGVGQPQHF.

The chain recombines TRBV6-1 with TRBJ2-3, with 16 bases identical to TRBD2. Trimming at V came to 3 bases and at J to 3 bases, leaving 3 bases not matched to a gene. Germline V gene data show CDR1 as MNHNS and CDR2 as SASEGT. The CDR3 runs to 17 residues. CDR3 DNA: TGTGCCAGCAGTGAGGGACTAGCGGGAGGGCAGACAGATACGCAGTATTTT. Residues: CASSEGLAGGQTDTQYF.

This chain uses TRBV13 with TRBJ1-6; D perhaps matches TRBD1 (6 bases). Per germline, CDR1 PRHDT and CDR2 FYEKMQ (reference sequence). CDR3 length: 13 residues. V gave up 5 bases and J gave up 14 bases, with 16 bases separating them. CDR3 nucleotides: TGTGCCAGCAGCCCCGGGACATCGCCGACCCTCCACTTT. Amino acid sequence: CASSPGTSPTLHF.

The CDR3 sequence is CASSVGGPDRGYEQYF. The CDR3 region has the DNA TGTGCCAGCAGCGTAGGAGGCCCTGACAGGGGGTACGAGCAGTACTTC. The chain couples TRBV9 to TRBJ2-7, with 9 bases identical to TRBD1. After removal of 0 bases from V and 4 bases from J, the junction contained 8 bases not matched to a gene. The CDR3 is 16 residues long. Germline V gene lookup returns CDR1 SGDLS and CDR2 YYNGEE.

The chain is built from TRBV6-5 and TRBJ2-2; 7 bases agree with TRBD1. Germline CDR1 MNHEY, CDR2 SVGAGI. Trimming cost V 9 bases and J 0 bases; bases outside gene matches: 7. The CDR3 spans 15 residues. CDR3 region: CASPGTATNTGELFF. The CDR3 DNA sequence: TGTGCCAGTCCAGGGACAGCTACGAACACCGGGGAGCTGTTTTTT.

This chain links TRBV19 with TRBJ2-5, with D tentatively TRBD1 (6 bases). Germline assignment: CDR1 LNHDA and CDR2 SQIVND (reference sequence). CDR3 size: 13 residues. V dropped 9 bases and J dropped 5 bases, with 16 bases sitting between them. The chain's CDR3 is CASRSTGRETQYF. Written as DNA, the CDR3 is TGTGCCAGCCGATCGACAGGACGTGAGACCCAGTACTTC.

This chain joins TRBV11-2 and TRBJ2-3; D remains unclear. V shed 5 bases and J shed 4 bases, with 16 bases lying between them. This CDR3 region has 15 residues. Germline CDR1 SGHAT, CDR2 FQNNGV. In nucleotides, the CDR3 is TGTGCCAGCAGCCCCTCTGGGGTCCCCCCAGATACGCAGTATTTT. It specifies CASSPSGVPPDTQYF.

The rearrangement links TRBV5-4 to TRBJ2-7; D is possibly TRBD1 (5 bases). Germline assignment: CDR1 SGHNT and CDR2 YYREEE (reference sequence). Trimming stripped 5 bases from V and 2 bases from J, with 11 bases between. The CDR3 is 13 amino acids. The CDR3 sequence: CASSRETAYEQYF. CDR3 nucleotide sequence: TGTGCCAGCAGTCGTGAGACAGCCTACGAGCAGTACTTC.

This clone occurred once. The chain combines TRBV7-2 with TRBJ2-1, with D hard to call. This CDR3 comprises 14 residues. Looked up from germline, CDR1 is SGHTA and CDR2 is FQGNSA. Trimming took off 3 bases at V and 2 bases at J, with 8 bases between the two ends. CDR3 DNA sequence: TGTGCCAGCAGCTTCATCAGCGCCTACAATGAGCAGTTCTTC. Translated: CASSFISAYNEQFF.